The sequence of this T cell receptor beta chain was determined in a study of T-cell reconstitution after alpha-beta-depleted transplantation in children. Trimming took 0 bases from V and 1 from J; bases not matched to a gene: 8. This CDR3 contains 17 residues. Germline assignment: CDR1 DFQATT and CDR2 SNEGSKA (reference sequence). Preparing the TCRbeta library involved the use of unique molecular identifiers. TCRdb ran MiXCR on the PCR reads and lists one entry per CDR3 protein. The sample lists around 600,000 distinct CDR3 sequences, over 9.5% seen once, with about 4.3% in the top ten. The specimen comprised PBMCs from the stem cell graft donor, sampled from the stem cell graft. The genes are TRBV20-1 and TRBJ2-4; 8 nucleotides agree with TRBD2. The receptor was isolated from a human donor who donated a stem cell graft to a child with acute myeloid leukemia. CDR3 region: CSARDRSGSRAKNIQYF. CDR3 in DNA: TGCAGTGCTAGAGACCGGAGCGGGAGTCGGGCCAAAAACATTCAGTACTTC.